Listed here are 4 T cell receptor beta chains from one sample, sequenced in a study of identifying expanded T cells in peripheral blood. The method was immunoSEQ multiplex PCR; TCRdb's version includes in-frame clones alone and lacks a portion of them. The table lists 75,000 to 95,000 clones, roughly 81% of them singletons. Sequencing input: blood. These receptors all stem from a person between 18 and 75 years old in good health.

The genes are TRBV30 and TRBJ1-2, with a weak D call TRBD1 (5 bases). From germline, CDR1 is GTSNPN and CDR2 SVGIG (reference sequence). This CDR3 spans 11 amino acids. The CDR3: CTGLGVRGYTF. CDR3 coding DNA: TGTACGGGATTAGGGGTTAGAGGCTACACCTTC.

The gene calls are TRBV7-2 and TRBJ2-5; D is uncertain. V lost 3 bases, J lost 6 bases, and 11 bases lay in between. CDR1 and CDR2 (germline): SGHTA, FQGNSA. The CDR3 extends over 13 amino acids. CDR3 bases: TGTGCCAGCAGCTTTAAGGGATCGAAGACCCAGTACTTC. Its protein is CASSFKGSKTQYF.

This chain links TRBV27 with TRBJ1-2, with D tentatively TRBD1 (5 bases). The CDR3 loop spans 17 amino acids. V gave up 3 bases and J gave up 2 bases, with 19 bases separating them. Germline lookup yields CDR1 MNHEY and CDR2 SMNVEV (reference sequence). Here the CDR3 reads CASSFFGTPGGNYGYTF. CDR3 in DNA: TGTGCCAGCAGTTTCTTCGGGACCCCGGGAGGAAACTATGGCTACACCTTC.

V gene TRBV27 combines with J gene TRBJ2-1, with a tentative D call TRBD1 (5 bases). Per germline, CDR1 MNHEY and CDR2 SMNVEV (reference sequence). The CDR3 runs 15 residues. V was clipped by 2 bases and J by 1 base, with 9 bases between them. CDR3: CASSLTPGSYNEQFF. In DNA form, the CDR3 reads TGTGCCAGCAGTTTAACCCCAGGGTCCTACAATGAGCAGTTCTTC.